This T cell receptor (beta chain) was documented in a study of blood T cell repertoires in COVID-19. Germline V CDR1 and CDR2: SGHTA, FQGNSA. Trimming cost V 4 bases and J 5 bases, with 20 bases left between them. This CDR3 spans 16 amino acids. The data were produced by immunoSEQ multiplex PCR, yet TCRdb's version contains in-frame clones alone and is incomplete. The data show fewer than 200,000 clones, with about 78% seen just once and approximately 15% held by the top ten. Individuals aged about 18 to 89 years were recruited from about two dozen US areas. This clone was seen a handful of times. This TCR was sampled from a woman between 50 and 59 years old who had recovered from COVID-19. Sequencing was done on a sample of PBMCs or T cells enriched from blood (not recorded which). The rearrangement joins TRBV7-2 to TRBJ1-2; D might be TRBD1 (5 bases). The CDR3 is CASSSQTARGTYGYTF. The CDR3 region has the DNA TGTGCCAGCAGCTCCCAAACGGCTAGGGGAACTTATGGCTACACCTTC.